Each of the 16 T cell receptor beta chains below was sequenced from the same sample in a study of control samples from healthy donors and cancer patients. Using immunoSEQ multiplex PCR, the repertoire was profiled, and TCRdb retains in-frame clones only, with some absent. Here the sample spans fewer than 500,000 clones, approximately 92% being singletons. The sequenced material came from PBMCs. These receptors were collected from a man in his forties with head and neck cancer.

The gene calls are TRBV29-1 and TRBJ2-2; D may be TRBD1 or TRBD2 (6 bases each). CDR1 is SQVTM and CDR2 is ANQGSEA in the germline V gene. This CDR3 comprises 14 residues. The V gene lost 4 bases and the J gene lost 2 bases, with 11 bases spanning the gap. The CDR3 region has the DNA TGCAGCGTTGCCGGGGGCTTAAACACCGGGGAGCTGTTTTTT. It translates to CSVAGGLNTGELFF.

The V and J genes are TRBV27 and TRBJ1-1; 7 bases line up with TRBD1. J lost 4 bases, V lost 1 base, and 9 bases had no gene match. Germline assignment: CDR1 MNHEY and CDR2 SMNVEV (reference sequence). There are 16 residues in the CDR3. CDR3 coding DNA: TGTGCCAGCAGTTTATACCGGGCACGACAGGGCACTGAAGCTTTCTTT. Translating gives CASSLYRARQGTEAFF.

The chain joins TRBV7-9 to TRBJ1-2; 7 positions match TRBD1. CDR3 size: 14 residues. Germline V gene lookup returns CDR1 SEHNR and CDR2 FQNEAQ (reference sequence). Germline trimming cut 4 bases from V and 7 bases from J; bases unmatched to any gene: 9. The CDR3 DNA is TGTGCCAGCAGCTCCTCAGACAGGGACGGTGGCTACACCTTC. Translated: CASSSSDRDGGYTF.

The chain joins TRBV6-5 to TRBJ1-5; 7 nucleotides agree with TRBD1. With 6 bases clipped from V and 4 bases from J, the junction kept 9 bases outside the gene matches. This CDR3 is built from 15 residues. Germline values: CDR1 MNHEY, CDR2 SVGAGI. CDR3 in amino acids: CASRRQGYGNQPQHF. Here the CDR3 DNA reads TGTGCCAGCAGACGACAGGGATATGGGAATCAGCCCCAGCATTTT.

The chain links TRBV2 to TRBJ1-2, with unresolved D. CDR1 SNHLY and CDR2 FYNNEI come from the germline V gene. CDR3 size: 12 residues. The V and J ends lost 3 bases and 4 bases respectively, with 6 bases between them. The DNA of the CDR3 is TGTGCCAGCAGTGATATCCCCTATGGCTACACCTTC. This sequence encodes CASSDIPYGYTF.

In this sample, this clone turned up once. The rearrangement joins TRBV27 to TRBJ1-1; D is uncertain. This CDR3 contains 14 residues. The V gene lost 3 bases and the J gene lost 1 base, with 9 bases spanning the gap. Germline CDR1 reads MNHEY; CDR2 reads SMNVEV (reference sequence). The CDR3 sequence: CASSLGGKNTEAFF. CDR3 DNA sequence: TGTGCCAGCAGTTTGGGAGGCAAGAACACTGAAGCTTTCTTT.

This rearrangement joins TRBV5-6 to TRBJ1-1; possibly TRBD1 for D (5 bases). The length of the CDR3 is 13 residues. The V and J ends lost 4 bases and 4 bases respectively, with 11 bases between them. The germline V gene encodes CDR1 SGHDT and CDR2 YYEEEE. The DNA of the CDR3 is TGTGCCAGCAGCCCTAGGGGTGCCACTGAAGCTTTCTTT. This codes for CASSPRGATEAFF.

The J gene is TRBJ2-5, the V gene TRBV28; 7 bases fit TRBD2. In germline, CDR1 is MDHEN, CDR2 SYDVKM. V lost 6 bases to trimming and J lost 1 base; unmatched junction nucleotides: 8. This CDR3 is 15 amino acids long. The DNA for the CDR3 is TGTGCCAGCAGCGCGATAGCGGGCCCCCAAGAGACCCAGTACTTC. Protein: CASSAIAGPQETQYF.

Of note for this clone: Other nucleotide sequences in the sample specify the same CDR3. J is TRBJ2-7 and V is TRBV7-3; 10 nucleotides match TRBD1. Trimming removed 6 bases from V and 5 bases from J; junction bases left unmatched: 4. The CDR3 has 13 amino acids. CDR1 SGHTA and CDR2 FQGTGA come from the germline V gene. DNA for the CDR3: TGTGCCAGCAGTCCGACAGGGGGCGACGAGCAGTACTTC. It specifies CASSPTGGDEQYF. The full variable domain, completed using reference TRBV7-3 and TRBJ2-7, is GAGVSQTPSNKVTEKGKYVELRCDPISGHTALYWYRQSLGQGPEFLIYFQGTGAADDSGLPNDRFFAVRPEGSVSTLKIQRTERGDSAVYLCASSPTGGDEQYFGPGTRLTVT.

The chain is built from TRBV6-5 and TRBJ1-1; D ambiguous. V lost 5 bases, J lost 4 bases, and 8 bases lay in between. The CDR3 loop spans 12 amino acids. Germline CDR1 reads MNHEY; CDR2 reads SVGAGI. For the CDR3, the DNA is TGTGCCAGCAGTCCACGGGCCACTGAAGCTTTCTTT. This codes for CASSPRATEAFF.

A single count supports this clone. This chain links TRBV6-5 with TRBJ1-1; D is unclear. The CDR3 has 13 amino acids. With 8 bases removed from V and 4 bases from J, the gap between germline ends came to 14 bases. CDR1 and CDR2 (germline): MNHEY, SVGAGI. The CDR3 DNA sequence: TGTGCCAGCGGCGTCAGCTTTGGCACTGAAGCTTTCTTT. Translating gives CASGVSFGTEAFF.

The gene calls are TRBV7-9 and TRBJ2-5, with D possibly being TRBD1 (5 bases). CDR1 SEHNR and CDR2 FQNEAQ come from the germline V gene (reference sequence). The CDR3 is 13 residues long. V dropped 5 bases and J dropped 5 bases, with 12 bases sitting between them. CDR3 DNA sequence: TGTGCCAGCAGCCTGCCAGGGCTGGAGACCCAGTACTTC. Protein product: CASSLPGLETQYF.

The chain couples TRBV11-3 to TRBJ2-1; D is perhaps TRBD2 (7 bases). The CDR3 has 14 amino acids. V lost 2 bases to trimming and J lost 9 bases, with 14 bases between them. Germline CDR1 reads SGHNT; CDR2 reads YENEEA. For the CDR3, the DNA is TGTGCCAGCAGCTTAAGGGGGAGGGCCTCTGAGCAGTTCTTC. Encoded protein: CASSLRGRASEQFF.

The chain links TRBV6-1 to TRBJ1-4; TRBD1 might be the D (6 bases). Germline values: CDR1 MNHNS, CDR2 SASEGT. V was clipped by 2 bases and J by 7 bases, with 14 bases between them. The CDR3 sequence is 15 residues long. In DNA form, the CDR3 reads TGTGCCAGCAGTGAACAGACAGGTAGTCTTGAAAAACTGTTTTTT. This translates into CASSEQTGSLEKLFF.

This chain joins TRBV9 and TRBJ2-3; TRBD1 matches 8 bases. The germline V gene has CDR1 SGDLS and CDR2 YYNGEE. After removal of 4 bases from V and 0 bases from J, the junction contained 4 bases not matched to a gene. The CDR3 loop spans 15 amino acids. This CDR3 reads CASSSGQGSTDTQYF. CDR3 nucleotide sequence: TGTGCCAGCAGCTCCGGACAGGGAAGCACAGATACGCAGTATTTT. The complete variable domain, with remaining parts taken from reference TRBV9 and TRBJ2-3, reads DSGVTQTPKHLITATGQRVTLRCSPRSGDLSVYWYQQSLDQGLQFLIQYYNGEERAKGNILERFSAQQFPDLHSELNLSSLELGDSALYFCASSSGQGSTDTQYFGPGTRLTVL.

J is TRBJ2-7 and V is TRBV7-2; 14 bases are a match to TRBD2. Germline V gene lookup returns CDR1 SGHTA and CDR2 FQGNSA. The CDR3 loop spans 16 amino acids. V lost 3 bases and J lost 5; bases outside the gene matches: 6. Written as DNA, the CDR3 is TGTGCCAGCAGCTTGGTGACTAGCGGGGGGGCAAACGAGCAGTACTTC. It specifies CASSLVTSGGANEQYF.